A single count supports the clone carrying this T cell receptor (beta chain). Recruitment covered 20 to 25 US areas and drew participants whose ages spanned roughly 18 to 100 years. The study assigned cohorts using participant-reported clinical history. Either two negative PCRs, clearance, or symptom resolution qualified Cohort 3 donors as recovered. The data were taken from a study of blood T cell repertoires in COVID-19. Original processing methods: Counts of nucleated cells, estimated from reference gene primer amplification, were obtained. TCRdb's copy holds only in-frame clones and misses some; the assay was immunoSEQ multiplex PCR. The V and J calls and clone size come from that table; D and trimming were worked out from the DNA. The sample includes 150,000 to 200,000 clones, approximately 80% of them seen just once. In germline, CDR1 is SGHRS, CDR2 YFSETQ. Trimming cost V 0 bases and J 2 bases; bases outside gene matches: 12. The CDR3 consists of 19 residues.

Sequenced: PBMCs or T cells enriched from blood (not recorded which). The sequence was obtained from a woman aged 60-70 years who had recovered from COVID-19. The genes are TRBV5-1 and TRBJ2-3; 10 bases agree with TRBD2. CDR3: CASSLAPSGGLLTTDTQYF. Here the CDR3 DNA reads TGCGCCAGCAGCTTGGCCCCTAGCGGGGGCCTGCTTACCACAGATACGCAGTATTTT. The entire variable domain, with the rest obtained from reference TRBV5-1 and TRBJ2-3, is as follows: KAGVTQTPRYLIKTRGQQVTLSCSPISGHRSVSWYQQTPGQGLQFLFEYFSETQRNKGNFPGRFSGRQFSNSRSEMNVSTLELGDSALYLCASSLAPSGGLLTTDTQYFGPGTRLTVL.